This entry concerns a single T cell receptor (beta chain). The sample's time point: baseline pretreatment blood. Treatment of the sample: 15 Gy SBRT to primary tumor, nephrectomy 4 weeks later. This sample was included in a study of radiation and T cells in renal cell carcinoma. Method: immunoSEQ multiplex PCR; TCRdb's copy keeps in-frame clones and lacks some. The profile covers 130,000 or so clones, with around nine tenths appearing a single time and 9.5% to 15% taken by the ten largest. This CDR3 contains 14 residues. Germline V gives CDR1 SGHTA, CDR2 FQGNSA. Trimming left V 6 bases short and J 9 bases short, with 18 bases between.

Sequencing was performed on blood, taken from a patient whose treatment included radiotherapy and nephrectomy. This TCR was recovered from a woman between 50 and 59 years old with renal cell carcinoma. The chain combines TRBV7-2 with TRBJ2-1; maybe TRBD2 (6 bases). The CDR3, as DNA: TGTGCCAGCAGTTCGGACTATGGAGGGGCTGAGCAGTTCTTC. Its translation is CASSSDYGGAEQFF.